This T cell receptor beta chain was obtained from a study of OX40 agonist ivuxolimab in advanced cancers. The data were produced by immunoSEQ multiplex PCR, yet TCRdb's version contains in-frame clones alone and is incomplete. The repertoire holds roughly 39,000 clones, with around nine tenths as singletons. V dropped 3 bases and J dropped 7 bases, with 10 bases sitting between them. There are 13 residues in the CDR3. Germline loops: CDR1 GTSNPN, CDR2 SVGIG (reference sequence). The sequencing used CD4+ or CD8+ T cells sorted from blood, collected in a trial of the OX40 agonist ivuxolimab. The TCR sequence derives from an adult with an advanced solid tumor such as melanoma, head and neck, liver or kidney cancer. This rearrangement joins TRBV30 to TRBJ1-6, with D uncertain. This CDR3 is CAWRANRNSPLHF. In nucleotides, the CDR3 is TGTGCCTGGAGGGCCAACCGCAATTCACCCCTCCACTTT.